At least ten counts were recorded for the clone carrying this T cell receptor (beta chain). Antigen specificity is unknown. The data are from a study of Graves' ophthalmopathy and Graves' hyperthyroidism. Study-wide results and caveats: Blood also held most thyroid clonotypes expanded above 0.001 frequency.

The study amplified TCR beta CDR3 regions using RNA transcripts. HTBI primers were used in a first-round RT-PCR, which preceded a second-round multiplex PCR. TCRdb processed the multiplex PCR reads anew with MiXCR; each CDR3 protein has one entry. The repertoire has a few hundred thousand distinct CDR3 sequences, about 21% of them found once; the top ten carry roughly 3%. Hyperthyroidism patients, aged 18 to 65, were newly diagnosed, under 2 months' duration. Diagnoses were established from clinical symptoms, serum thyroxine, TRAb, thyroid ultrasound and orbital computed tomography. Germline V lookup: CDR1 MDHEN, CDR2 SYDVKM. V lost 1 base and J lost 0, with 10 bases in between. This CDR3 is built from 16 residues.

The chain joins TRBV28 to TRBJ1-3; D is unclear. What was sequenced was peripheral blood. This TCR came from a woman younger than 35 with stable Graves' hyperthyroidism. The CDR3 region is CASSLFRRSSGNTIYF. In nucleotides, the CDR3 is TGTGCCAGCAGTTTATTTCGCCGGAGCTCTGGAAACACCATATATTTT.